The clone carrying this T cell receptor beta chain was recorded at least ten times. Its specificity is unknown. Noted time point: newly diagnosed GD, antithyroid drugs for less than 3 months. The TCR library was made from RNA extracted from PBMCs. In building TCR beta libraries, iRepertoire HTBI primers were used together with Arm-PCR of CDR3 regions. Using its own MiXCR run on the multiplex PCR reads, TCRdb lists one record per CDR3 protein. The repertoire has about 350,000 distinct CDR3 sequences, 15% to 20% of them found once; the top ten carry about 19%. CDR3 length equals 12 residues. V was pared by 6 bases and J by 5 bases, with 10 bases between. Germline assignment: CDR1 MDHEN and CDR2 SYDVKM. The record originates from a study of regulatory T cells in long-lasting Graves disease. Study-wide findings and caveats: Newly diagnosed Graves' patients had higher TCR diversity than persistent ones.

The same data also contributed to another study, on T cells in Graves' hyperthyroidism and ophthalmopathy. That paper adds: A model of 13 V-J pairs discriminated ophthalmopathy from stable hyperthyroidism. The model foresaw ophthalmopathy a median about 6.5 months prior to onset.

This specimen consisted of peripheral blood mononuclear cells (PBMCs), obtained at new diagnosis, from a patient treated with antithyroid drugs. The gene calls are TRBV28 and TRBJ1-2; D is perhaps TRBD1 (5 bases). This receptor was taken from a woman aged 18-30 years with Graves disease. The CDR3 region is CASSQGTYGYTF. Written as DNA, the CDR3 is TGTGCCAGCAGCCAAGGGACTTATGGCTACACCTTC.